A selection of T cell receptor beta chains follows, all from one sample in a study of T cell responses to AZD1222 COVID-19 vaccine. Sequenced by immunoSEQ multiplex PCR; TCRdb stores in-frame clones only, minus some. In the table there are 150,000 or so clones, 85% to 95% of which are singletons. This material consisted of peripheral blood, taken on day 0 of AZD1222 vaccination. Receptors originate from an adult in good health. The CDR3 runs from the conserved cysteine through the conserved F or W. Each record gives: CDR3 protein, V gene, D gene, CDR3 length, J gene. D genes are given only for firm matches.

cdr3_aa: CASRPGRGDRGLDNSPLHF
v_call: TRBV21-1
d_call: -
cdr3_length: 19
j_call: TRBJ1-6

cdr3_aa: CASSVDSYEQYF
v_call: TRBV2
d_call: -
cdr3_length: 12
j_call: TRBJ2-7

cdr3_aa: CARSLSEGVTEAFF
v_call: TRBV5-3
d_call: -
cdr3_length: 14
j_call: TRBJ1-1

cdr3_aa: CASGHNQETQYF
v_call: TRBV21-1
d_call: -
cdr3_length: 12
j_call: TRBJ2-5

cdr3_aa: CASSPGTGTGPQGYTF
v_call: TRBV5-1
d_call: TRBD1
cdr3_length: 16
j_call: TRBJ1-2

cdr3_aa: CASSSTGFEAFF
v_call: TRBV27
d_call: TRBD1
cdr3_length: 12
j_call: TRBJ1-1

cdr3_aa: CASSYSTSTDTQYF
v_call: TRBV6-2/TRBV6-3
d_call: -
cdr3_length: 14
j_call: TRBJ2-3

cdr3_aa: CASSPHSGGATDTQYF
v_call: TRBV7-9
d_call: TRBD2
cdr3_length: 16
j_call: TRBJ2-3

cdr3_aa: CAWSGRTGAGYTF
v_call: TRBV30
d_call: TRBD1
cdr3_length: 13
j_call: TRBJ1-2

cdr3_aa: CAWRDRGSYEQYF
v_call: TRBV30
d_call: TRBD1
cdr3_length: 13
j_call: TRBJ2-7

cdr3_aa: CASSQGQPTRTNEKLFF
v_call: TRBV5-1
d_call: TRBD1
cdr3_length: 17
j_call: TRBJ1-4

cdr3_aa: CASSQDSSNYGYTF
v_call: TRBV5-1
d_call: -
cdr3_length: 14
j_call: TRBJ1-2

cdr3_aa: CASSLAPSGSGETQYF
v_call: TRBV5-4
d_call: TRBD2
cdr3_length: 16
j_call: TRBJ2-5

cdr3_aa: CASSLGGEVYNQPQHF
v_call: TRBV28
d_call: -
cdr3_length: 16
j_call: TRBJ1-5

cdr3_aa: CASSLEQGGYGYTF
v_call: TRBV5-4
d_call: -
cdr3_length: 14
j_call: TRBJ1-2

cdr3_aa: CASSLGDGGLPPAEQFF
v_call: TRBV13
d_call: -
cdr3_length: 17
j_call: TRBJ2-1

cdr3_aa: CASSARQGHTDTQYF
v_call: TRBV6-4
d_call: -
cdr3_length: 15
j_call: TRBJ2-3

cdr3_aa: CASSQDKGPNEQYF
v_call: TRBV4-1
d_call: -
cdr3_length: 14
j_call: TRBJ2-7

cdr3_aa: CASRLIWIPYEQYF
v_call: TRBV5-6
d_call: -
cdr3_length: 14
j_call: TRBJ2-7

cdr3_aa: CASRWEQAGEAFF
v_call: TRBV2
d_call: -
cdr3_length: 13
j_call: TRBJ1-1

cdr3_aa: CASIGTGHGYTF
v_call: TRBV12-3/TRBV12-4
d_call: TRBD1
cdr3_length: 12
j_call: TRBJ1-2

cdr3_aa: CASSPSRLAGEYEQYF
v_call: TRBV4-2
d_call: TRBD2
cdr3_length: 16
j_call: TRBJ2-7

cdr3_aa: CASRRGGLNTEAFF
v_call: TRBV5-1
d_call: -
cdr3_length: 14
j_call: TRBJ1-1

cdr3_aa: CASAPGTGGYEQYF
v_call: TRBV5-1
d_call: TRBD1
cdr3_length: 14
j_call: TRBJ2-7

cdr3_aa: CASSLEQAREAFF
v_call: TRBV7-8
d_call: -
cdr3_length: 13
j_call: TRBJ1-1

cdr3_aa: CARPTGTAVHEQYF
v_call: TRBV6-8
d_call: -
cdr3_length: 14
j_call: TRBJ2-7

cdr3_aa: CASSLGSLYEQYF
v_call: TRBV7-2
d_call: -
cdr3_length: 13
j_call: TRBJ2-7

cdr3_aa: CASSQGLDTGGSDTQYF
v_call: TRBV4-1
d_call: TRBD1
cdr3_length: 17
j_call: TRBJ2-3

cdr3_aa: CASSQGRSTDTQYF
v_call: TRBV2
d_call: -
cdr3_length: 14
j_call: TRBJ2-3

cdr3_aa: CASSPLGPAGTVNTEAFF
v_call: TRBV18
d_call: TRBD1
cdr3_length: 18
j_call: TRBJ1-1

cdr3_aa: CASRGTGPEKLFF
v_call: TRBV6-5
d_call: TRBD1
cdr3_length: 13
j_call: TRBJ1-4

cdr3_aa: CASSPPGTTSYEQYF
v_call: TRBV27
d_call: TRBD2
cdr3_length: 15
j_call: TRBJ2-7

cdr3_aa: CASSPGYEQFF
v_call: TRBV4-3
d_call: -
cdr3_length: 11
j_call: TRBJ2-1

cdr3_aa: CASSSGQGVYSNQPQHF
v_call: TRBV27
d_call: TRBD1
cdr3_length: 17
j_call: TRBJ1-5

cdr3_aa: CASSPRPTTAGNTIYF
v_call: TRBV18
d_call: -
cdr3_length: 16
j_call: TRBJ1-3

cdr3_aa: CASSLTYRGREQYF
v_call: TRBV5-6
d_call: TRBD1
cdr3_length: 14
j_call: TRBJ2-7

cdr3_aa: CATQGVYSGANVLTF
v_call: TRBV19
d_call: TRBD1
cdr3_length: 15
j_call: TRBJ2-6

cdr3_aa: CASSLEGQGSDTQYF
v_call: TRBV5-1
d_call: TRBD1
cdr3_length: 15
j_call: TRBJ2-3

cdr3_aa: CASSPRQGAVTEAFF
v_call: TRBV4-1
d_call: TRBD1
cdr3_length: 15
j_call: TRBJ1-1

cdr3_aa: CASSAGHYNEQFF
v_call: TRBV10-2
d_call: -
cdr3_length: 13
j_call: TRBJ2-1

cdr3_aa: CASSGGSGSYNSPLHF
v_call: TRBV2
d_call: -
cdr3_length: 16
j_call: TRBJ1-6

cdr3_aa: CASLGDDGNGYTF
v_call: TRBV25-1
d_call: -
cdr3_length: 13
j_call: TRBJ1-2

cdr3_aa: CASSIGGSGGFQPQHF
v_call: TRBV19
d_call: TRBD1
cdr3_length: 16
j_call: TRBJ1-5

cdr3_aa: CASSGGANTEAFF
v_call: TRBV3-1/TRBV3-2
d_call: -
cdr3_length: 13
j_call: TRBJ1-1

cdr3_aa: CASGYTGYSYEQYF
v_call: TRBV27
d_call: -
cdr3_length: 14
j_call: TRBJ2-7

cdr3_aa: CASSLGRYNEQFF
v_call: TRBV4-1
d_call: -
cdr3_length: 13
j_call: TRBJ2-1

cdr3_aa: CASSYRTSGADTQYF
v_call: TRBV7-9
d_call: TRBD2
cdr3_length: 15
j_call: TRBJ2-3

cdr3_aa: CASSHDREPLHF
v_call: TRBV12-3/TRBV12-4
d_call: TRBD1
cdr3_length: 12
j_call: TRBJ1-6

cdr3_aa: CASSKACSNSYNEQFF
v_call: TRBV21-1
d_call: -
cdr3_length: 16
j_call: TRBJ2-1

cdr3_aa: CASSLLGSGEQYF
v_call: TRBV11-2
d_call: TRBD2
cdr3_length: 13
j_call: TRBJ2-7

cdr3_aa: CSAARQGGTEAFF
v_call: TRBV29-1
d_call: TRBD1
cdr3_length: 13
j_call: TRBJ1-1